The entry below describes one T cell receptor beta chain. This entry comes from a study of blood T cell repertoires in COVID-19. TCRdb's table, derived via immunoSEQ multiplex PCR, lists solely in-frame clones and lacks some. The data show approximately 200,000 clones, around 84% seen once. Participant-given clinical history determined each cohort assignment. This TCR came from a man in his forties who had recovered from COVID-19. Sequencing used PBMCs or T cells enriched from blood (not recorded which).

CDR3 sequence (DNA): TGTGCCAGCAGCTTATTAAGGGGCGATGGTGGCTACACCTTC. It codes for CASSLLRGDGGYTF. This chain connects TRBV7-2 to TRBJ1-2; maybe TRBD1 (5 bases). Germline V gene data show CDR1 as SGHTA and CDR2 as FQGNSA. The CDR3 contains 14 residues. The V end was cut by 2 bases, the J end by 7 bases, with 14 bases between.